The 19 T cell receptor beta chains listed next were all sequenced from one sample in a study of T cell responses to AZD1222 COVID-19 vaccine. TCRdb's table, derived via immunoSEQ multiplex PCR, lists solely in-frame clones and lacks some. The sample includes 100,000 to 150,000 clones, 88% seen only once; the top ten take 3.5% to 4.5%. The sample in question was peripheral blood, obtained on day 0 of AZD1222 vaccination. These receptors came from an adult in good health.

The V and J genes are TRBV25-1 and TRBJ2-7, with 10 nucleotides matching TRBD1. From germline, CDR1 is MGHDK and CDR2 SYGVNS. V was clipped by 6 bases and J by 1 base; unmatched bases: 6. The CDR3 runs to 15 residues. The chain's CDR3 is CASRLAGQGSYEQYF. The CDR3, as DNA: TGTGCCAGCAGGTTAGCGGGACAGGGGTCCTACGAGCAGTACTTC.

This clone came up a few times. The V and J genes are TRBV18 and TRBJ1-2; D call uncertain. The CDR3 totals 14 residues. Between the trimmed V and J ends, which lost 2 bases and 8 bases, there was a span of 15 bases. The germline gives CDR1 KGHSH, CDR2 LQKENI. Written as DNA, the CDR3 is TGTGCCAGCTCACCAGAGGCGACCCGGAGGGGCTACACCTTC. It yields the protein CASSPEATRRGYTF. The full variable domain, rest sourced from reference TRBV18 and TRBJ1-2, is NAGVMQNPRHLVRRRGQEARLRCSPMKGHSHVYWYRQLPEEGLKFMVYLQKENIIDESGMPKERFSAEFPKEGPSILRIQQVVRGDSAAYFCASSPEATRRGYTFGSGTRLTVV.

This sequence joins TRBV18 and TRBJ1-1, with 7 positions matching TRBD1. The CDR3 consists of 12 residues. With 5 bases clipped from V and 4 bases from J, the junction kept 1 base outside the gene matches. The germline V gene encodes CDR1 KGHSH and CDR2 LQKENI. CDR3 bases: TGTGCCAGCTCAGACAGGGTCACTGAAGCTTTCTTT. The encoded protein is CASSDRVTEAFF.

The chain joins TRBV5-6 to TRBJ2-3, with D maybe TRBD2 (7 bases). The V end lost 4 bases, the J end lost 2 bases, and 17 bases lay between the germline ends. Germline loops: CDR1 SGHDT, CDR2 YYEEEE. The CDR3 loop spans 16 amino acids. The DNA of the CDR3 is TGTGCCAGCAGCGCAGCGGGATGGGGGGCCACAGATACGCAGTATTTT. It translates to CASSAAGWGATDTQYF.

The chain combines TRBV27 with TRBJ2-1; 8 bases are a match to TRBD2. The CDR3 covers 14 residues. The V and J ends lost 8 bases and 8 bases, in that order; junction bases with no gene match: 11. Germline V gene sequence: CDR1 MNHEY, CDR2 SMNVEV (reference sequence). CDR3 nucleotides: TGTGCCAGCGGCCGGAGGCGGGAGGTCCATGAGCAGTTCTTC. This translates into CASGRRREVHEQFF.

V and J are TRBV19 and TRBJ2-5; D tentatively reads TRBD1 or TRBD2 (5 bases each). Germline values: CDR1 LNHDA, CDR2 SQIVND (reference sequence). V lost 1 base, J lost 4 bases, and 10 bases lay in between. This CDR3 contains 14 residues. In DNA, the CDR3 is TGTGCCAGTAGTATAGGGGGGACCGGAGAGACCCAGTACTTC. Encoded protein: CASSIGGTGETQYF.

CDR3 bases: TGTGCCAGCAGTATGACTAGTGAAGCTTTCTTT. Translating gives CASSMTSEAFF. The V call is TRBV7-6, the J call TRBJ1-1; the D is unclear. The CDR3 is 11 residues long. Germline CDR1 SGHVS, CDR2 FNYEAQ. Trimming took 6 bases from V and 7 from J, leaving 9 bases between them.

The V and J genes are TRBV11-2 and TRBJ2-3, with 7 bases identical to TRBD2. The CDR3 is made up of 13 amino acids. Trimming removed 6 bases from V and 2 bases from J; junction bases left unmatched: 2. The germline gives CDR1 SGHAT, CDR2 FQNNGV. The chain's CDR3 is CASRGGNTDTQYF. CDR3 in DNA: TGTGCCAGCAGGGGGGGGAACACAGATACGCAGTATTTT.

The chain combines TRBV27 with TRBJ2-2, with a possible D match to TRBD2 (6 bases). The germline V gene encodes CDR1 MNHEY and CDR2 SMNVEV (reference sequence). The CDR3 consists of 15 residues. V gave up 2 bases and J gave up 5 bases, with 12 bases separating them. The DNA of the CDR3 is TGTGCCAGCAGTTTAGGGCAGGCGGGGACCGGGGAGCTGTTTTTT. Protein: CASSLGQAGTGELFF.

The chain employs TRBV7-8 and TRBJ2-2, with D possibly being TRBD2 (6 bases). CDR3 length equals 16 residues. Trimming left V 5 bases short and J 0 bases short, with 13 bases between. Germline V gene data show CDR1 as SGHVS and CDR2 as FQNEAQ. CDR3 sequence: CASSGPAGTNTGELFF. The CDR3 DNA reads as TGTGCCAGCAGCGGGCCGGCGGGGACGAACACCGGGGAGCTGTTTTTT.

The V and J genes are TRBV19 and TRBJ2-7; D is tentatively TRBD1 or TRBD2 (5 bases each). The germline gives CDR1 LNHDA, CDR2 SQIVND (reference sequence). The CDR3 is made up of 14 amino acids. V dropped 5 bases and J dropped 0 bases, with 11 bases sitting between them. The CDR3 nucleotides are TGTGCCAGTAGTCTCCGGGACGGCTCCTACGAGCAGTACTTC. This encodes CASSLRDGSYEQYF.

In nucleotides, the CDR3 is TGTGCCAGTAGCGGACTGTCCCATTTGGAGACCCAGTACTTC. Amino acids: CASSGLSHLETQYF. The V and J genes are TRBV19 and TRBJ2-5, with D possibly matching TRBD2 (5 bases). The ends were cut back, 6 bases at V and 5 bases at J, with 16 bases in the middle. The CDR3 covers 14 residues. Germline V CDR1 and CDR2: LNHDA, SQIVND (reference sequence).

This chain uses TRBV19 with TRBJ2-4; possible D gene TRBD2, 6 bases. The CDR3 is 14 residues long. Trimming left V 4 bases short and J 15 bases short, with 22 bases between. Germline V gives CDR1 LNHDA, CDR2 SQIVND (reference sequence). CDR3 region: CASSTPGDLVIRYF. CDR3 nucleotide sequence: TGTGCCAGTAGTACCCCCGGGGACTTAGTTATCCGGTACTTC.

The rearrangement links TRBV5-4 to TRBJ1-4; 8 positions match TRBD1. The CDR3 consists of 15 residues. Germline CDR1 and CDR2: SGHNT and YYREEE (reference sequence). V was pared by 0 bases and J by 7 bases, with 5 bases of the junction left unmatched. This chain's CDR3 is CASSLGSGGLEKLFF. As DNA, the CDR3 is TGTGCCAGCAGCTTGGGGTCAGGGGGCCTTGAAAAACTGTTTTTT.

V gene TRBV19 combines with J gene TRBJ1-2; D might be TRBD1 (6 bases). There are 15 residues in the CDR3. With 3 bases removed from V and 1 base from J, the gap between germline ends came to 12 bases. Looked up from germline, CDR1 is LNHDA and CDR2 is SQIVND (reference sequence). The CDR3: CASSIAQGNNYGYTF. The CDR3 DNA reads TGTGCCAGTAGTATCGCACAGGGCAATAACTATGGCTACACCTTC. Using reference TRBV19 and TRBJ1-2 for the parts outside the CDR3, the full variable domain is DGGITQSPKYLFRKEGQNVTLSCEQNLNHDAMYWYRQDPGQGLRLIYYSQIVNDFQKGDIAEGYSVSREKKESFPLTVTSAQKNPTAFYLCASSIAQGNNYGYTFGSGTRLTVV.

This chain connects TRBV5-1 to TRBJ1-5, with 7 nucleotides matching TRBD1. Germline V CDR1 and CDR2: SGHRS, YFSETQ. This CDR3 is built from 15 residues. The ends lost 4 bases at V and 1 base at J; junction bases unmatched: 5. CDR3 loop: CASSPTGSSNQPQHF. In nucleotides, the CDR3 is TGCGCCAGCAGCCCGACAGGGTCAAGCAATCAGCCCCAGCATTTT.

The chain joins TRBV7-9 to TRBJ2-2; the D gene is possibly TRBD2 (6 bases). The V end was cut by 5 bases, the J end by 4 bases, with 14 bases between. CDR3 length equals 15 residues. CDR1 SEHNR and CDR2 FQNEAQ come from the germline V gene (reference sequence). CDR3 sequence: CASSQDYLVTGELFF. CDR3 in DNA: TGTGCCAGCAGCCAGGACTACTTGGTCACCGGGGAGCTGTTTTTT.

The CDR3 sequence is CASSGGDHTDTQYF. In nucleotides, the CDR3 is TGTGCCAGTAGCGGGGGGGACCACACAGATACGCAGTATTTT. This chain uses TRBV19 with TRBJ2-3; 8 bases match TRBD2. Germline loops: CDR1 LNHDA, CDR2 SQIVND (reference sequence). V lost 6 bases, J lost 2 bases, and 4 bases stayed unmatched. This CDR3 spans 14 amino acids.

The rearrangement links TRBV4-3 to TRBJ2-2; the match to TRBD1 covers 8 bases. After removal of 4 bases from V and 2 bases from J, the junction contained 6 bases not matched to a gene. The CDR3 runs 16 residues. Germline CDR1 and CDR2: LGHNA and YSLEER. The CDR3 nucleotides read TGCGCCAGCAGCCTCACCGACAGGGGCAACACCGGGGAGCTGTTTTTT. Translated: CASSLTDRGNTGELFF.